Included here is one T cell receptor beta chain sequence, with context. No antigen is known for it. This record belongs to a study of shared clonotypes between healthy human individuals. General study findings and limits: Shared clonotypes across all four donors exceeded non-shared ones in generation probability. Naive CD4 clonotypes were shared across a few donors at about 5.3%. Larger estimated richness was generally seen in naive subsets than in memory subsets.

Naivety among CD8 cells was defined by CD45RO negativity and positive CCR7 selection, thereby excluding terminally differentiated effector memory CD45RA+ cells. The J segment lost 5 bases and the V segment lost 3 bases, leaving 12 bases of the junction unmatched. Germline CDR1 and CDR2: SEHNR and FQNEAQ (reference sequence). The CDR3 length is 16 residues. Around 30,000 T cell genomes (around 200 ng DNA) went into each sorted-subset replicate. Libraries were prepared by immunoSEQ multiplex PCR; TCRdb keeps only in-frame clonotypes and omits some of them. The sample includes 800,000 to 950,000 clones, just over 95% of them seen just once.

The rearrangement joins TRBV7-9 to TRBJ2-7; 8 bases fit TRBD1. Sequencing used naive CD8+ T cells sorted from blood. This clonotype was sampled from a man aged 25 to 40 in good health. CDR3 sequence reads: CASSFFQGARQDEQYF. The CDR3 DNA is TGTGCCAGCAGCTTTTTCCAGGGGGCGCGTCAAGACGAGCAGTACTTC.